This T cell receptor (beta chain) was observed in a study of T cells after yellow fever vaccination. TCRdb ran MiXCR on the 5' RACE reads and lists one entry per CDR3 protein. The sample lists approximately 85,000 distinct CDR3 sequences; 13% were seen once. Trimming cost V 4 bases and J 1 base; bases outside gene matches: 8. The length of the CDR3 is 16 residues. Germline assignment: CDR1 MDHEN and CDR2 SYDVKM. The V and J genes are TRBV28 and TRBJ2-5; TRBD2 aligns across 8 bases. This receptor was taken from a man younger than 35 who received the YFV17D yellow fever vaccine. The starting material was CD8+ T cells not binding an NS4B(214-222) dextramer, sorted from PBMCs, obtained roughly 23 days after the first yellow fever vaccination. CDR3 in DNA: TGTGCCAGCAGTTCCGGACTAGCTTTCGCCCAAGAGACCCAGTACTTC. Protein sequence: CASSSGLAFAQETQYF. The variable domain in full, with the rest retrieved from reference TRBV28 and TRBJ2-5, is DVKVTQSSRYLVKRTGEKVFLECVQDMDHENMFWYRQDPGLGLRLIYFSYDVKMKEKGDIPEGYSVSREKKERFSLILESASTNQTSMYLCASSSGLAFAQETQYFGPGTRLLVL.